This passage covers 13 T cell receptor beta chains from one sample sequenced in a study of blood T cell repertoires in COVID-19 (dated by TCRdb to 2018 to 2021). Libraries were prepared through the immunoSEQ multiplex PCR assay. TCRdb holds this immuneACCESS table with in-frame rearrangements only. Some clones are missing; in checked studies, unresolved V genes explain under half, and the rest has no known cause. The sample table lists about 460,000 clones, 75% to 90% of them with a count of one. Approximately 8% of the sample is in the top ten clones. Sequenced: PBMCs or T cells enriched from blood (not recorded which). The receptors come from a woman aged 55-69 years who had recovered from COVID-19.

V and J are TRBV9 and TRBJ1-6; D remains ambiguous. CDR1 is SGDLS and CDR2 is YYNGEE in the germline V gene. V shed 0 bases and J shed 8 bases, with 12 bases lying between them. CDR3 size: 15 residues. This chain's CDR3 is CASSVEVRGDSPLHF. The DNA of the CDR3 is TGTGCCAGCAGCGTAGAAGTCCGGGGTGATTCACCCCTCCACTTT. Complete variable domain (other parts from reference TRBV9 and TRBJ1-6): DSGVTQTPKHLITATGQRVTLRCSPRSGDLSVYWYQQSLDQGLQFLIQYYNGEERAKGNILERFSAQQFPDLHSELNLSSLELGDSALYFCASSVEVRGDSPLHFGNGTRLTVT.

On this clone itself: The same CDR3 arises from other DNA sequences in this sample as well. The chain recombines TRBV5-1 with TRBJ1-1; 8 bases are a match to TRBD1. V lost 4 bases to trimming and J lost 1 base; unmatched junction nucleotides: 3. There are 14 residues in the CDR3. CDR1 is SGHRS, CDR2 YFSETQ, per germline. The CDR3, as DNA: TGCGCCAGCAGCCCGACAGGGGAGAACACTGAAGCTTTCTTT. It is translated as CASSPTGENTEAFF.

This clone appeared once. The gene calls are TRBV27 and TRBJ1-5; perhaps TRBD1 as D (6 bases). The V gene lost 6 bases and the J gene lost 2 bases, with 14 bases spanning the gap. Germline V gene lookup returns CDR1 MNHEY and CDR2 SMNVEV (reference sequence). The CDR3 is 15 residues long. The CDR3 spells CASRQGYEGNQPQHF. The CDR3, as DNA: TGTGCCAGCAGACAGGGATACGAAGGCAATCAGCCCCAGCATTTT.

This clone was recorded a few times. V usage is TRBV5-4 and J usage is TRBJ2-7, with D perhaps matching TRBD2 (5 bases). Germline values: CDR1 SGHNT, CDR2 YYREEE (reference sequence). CDR3 length equals 13 residues. The V gene lost 3 bases and the J gene lost 7 bases, with 14 bases spanning the gap. Here the CDR3 reads CASSSEGPREQYF. The CDR3, as DNA: TGTGCCAGCAGCTCTGAGGGCCCCAGAGAGCAGTACTTC.

The chain joins TRBV12-3 or TRBV12-4 to TRBJ1-2; D ambiguous. This CDR3 comprises 13 residues. With 1 base removed from V and 6 bases from J, the gap between germline ends came to 9 bases. The CDR3 DNA is TGTGCCAGCAGTTTAGGGCAGGTCCATGGCTACACCTTC. Amino acids: CASSLGQVHGYTF.

This clone showed up just once. The rearrangement joins TRBV3-1 (or the pseudogene TRBV3-2) to TRBJ2-2, with 7 bases identical to TRBD1. CDR1 LGHDT and CDR2 YNNKEL come from the germline V gene (reference sequence). The V segment lost 4 bases and the J segment 6 bases; nucleotides outside the gene matches: 2. The CDR3 contains 13 residues. CDR3 sequence (DNA): TGTGCCAGCAGCCTTCAGGGGGCCGGGGAGCTGTTTTTT. Translating gives CASSLQGAGELFF.

Details on this clone: Other DNA sequences in the sample encode the same CDR3. The chain links TRBV5-1 to TRBJ2-5; no firm D call. V was cut by 0 bases and J by 1 base, with 7 bases left in between. This CDR3 contains 14 residues. Germline V gene sequence: CDR1 SGHRS, CDR2 YFSETQ. The CDR3 loop reads CASSLVPGQETQYF. The CDR3 bases are TGCGCCAGCAGCTTGGTACCGGGCCAAGAGACCCAGTACTTC. Drawing the rest from reference TRBV5-1 and TRBJ2-5, the complete variable domain is KAGVTQTPRYLIKTRGQQVTLSCSPISGHRSVSWYQQTPGQGLQFLFEYFSETQRNKGNFPGRFSGRQFSNSRSEMNVSTLELGDSALYLCASSLVPGQETQYFGPGTRLLVL.

The chain has TRBV19 and TRBJ1-1; a possible D gene is TRBD1 (5 bases). This CDR3 is built from 15 residues. CDR1 and CDR2 from the germline V gene are LNHDA and SQIVND (reference sequence). Trimming stripped 5 bases from V and 2 bases from J, with 15 bases between. Written as DNA, the CDR3 is TGTGCCAGTAGTTCTGTACGGGGGACCAACACTGAAGCTTTCTTT. This gives the protein CASSSVRGTNTEAFF.

The chain has TRBV2 and TRBJ2-1; possible D gene TRBD1, 5 bases. The CDR3 runs 15 residues. CDR1 is SNHLY and CDR2 is FYNNEI in the germline V gene. V lost 1 base and J lost 4, with 11 bases in between. The CDR3 nucleotides are TGTGCCAGCAGTGAAGGGGCAGGGCTATACAATGAGCAGTTCTTC. This gives the protein CASSEGAGLYNEQFF.

This chain joins TRBV5-1 and TRBJ2-3; D not certain. The length of the CDR3 is 13 residues. Germline CDR1 SGHRS, CDR2 YFSETQ. Trimming took off 4 bases at V and 5 bases at J, with 11 bases between the two ends. The CDR3 here is CASSTRVEDTQYF. The DNA of the CDR3 is TGCGCCAGCAGCACCCGGGTGGAAGATACGCAGTATTTT.

The chain uses TRBV5-1 and TRBJ2-1; D uncertain. V gave up 4 bases and J gave up 4 bases, with 12 bases separating them. The V gene's germline CDR1 is SGHRS and CDR2 YFSETQ. The CDR3 is 14 amino acids. The CDR3 here is CASSRELLYNEQFF. CDR3 nucleotide sequence: TGCGCCAGCAGCCGCGAACTACTATACAATGAGCAGTTCTTC.

The chain employs TRBV29-1 and TRBJ2-5; D perhaps matches TRBD2 (5 bases). V lost 7 bases and J 5 bases, leaving 11 bases between the germline ends. Germline CDR1 SQVTM, CDR2 ANQGSEA. The CDR3 runs to 11 residues. CDR3 loop: CSGGQAETQYF. The DNA of the CDR3 is TGCAGCGGCGGGCAGGCGGAGACCCAGTACTTC. The complete variable domain, with remaining parts taken from reference TRBV29-1 and TRBJ2-5, reads SAVISQKPSRDICQRGTSLTIQCQVDSQVTMMFWYRQQPGQSLTLIATANQGSEATYESGFVIDKFPISRPNLTFSTLTVSNMSPEDSSIYLCSGGQAETQYFGPGTRLLVL.

This clone appeared once. The chain carries TRBV18 and TRBJ2-2; 10 bases line up with TRBD1. CDR3 length: 17 residues. Germline CDR1 KGHSH, CDR2 LQKENI. Trimming cost V 0 bases and J 3 bases; bases outside gene matches: 4. Here the CDR3 DNA reads TGTGCCAGCTCACCACCTTGGGGGACAGGGGACACCGGGGAGCTGTTTTTT. Its protein is CASSPPWGTGDTGELFF.